A single T cell receptor (beta chain) is shown here with its context. Its antigen is not known. These data belong to a study of cytomegalovirus exposure and HLA in healthy donors. Notes on the study in general: Under in vitro conditions, three CMV-associated chains were confirmed as specific for CMV antigens. For most subjects, TCR beta sequences were reported to predict HLA-A and HLA-B alleles with accuracy. Previously analyzed data showed that most TCR beta V segments were productive at a frequency of about 87% or about 30%. Using a false discovery rate of 0.05, a later analysis showed that approximately 18,000 TCR beta sequences were associated with HLA alleles.

The study ran its PCR with 60 Vbeta and 13 Jbeta primers. Measured with immunoSEQ multiplex PCR; TCRdb has only the in-frame clones, and not every one. The data hold 150,000 to 200,000 clones, with around 81% observed a single time. CDR3 length: 15 residues. The V gene lost 2 bases and the J gene lost 5 bases, with 15 bases spanning the gap. Germline assignment: CDR1 PRHDT and CDR2 FYEKMQ (reference sequence). Sequenced input: PBMCs. The V and J genes are TRBV13 and TRBJ1-1; perhaps TRBD1 as D (5 bases). This clonotype originated in a man between 35 and 55 years old in good health and CMV-seronegative. The CDR3 spells CASSLYPRADTEAFF. The CDR3 nucleotides are TGTGCCAGCAGCTTATATCCCAGGGCGGATACTGAAGCTTTCTTT.